Presented here are 10 T cell receptor beta chains from one specimen sequenced in a study of shared clonotypes between healthy human individuals. This table comes from immunoSEQ multiplex PCR, and its TCRdb copy is limited to in-frame clones, with some not included. The sample holds about 2.5 million clones, 85% to 95% seen once. The sample was naive CD4+ T cells from PBMCs. Subset meaning: CD45RA+ positively selected. These receptors originate from a man aged 18 to 35 in good health. Some clones in this sample may be carry-over from other donors' samples.

This chain connects TRBV5-6 to TRBJ2-7; 10 positions agree with TRBD1. Germline trimming cut 4 bases from V and 3 bases from J; bases unmatched to any gene: 7. Germline lookup yields CDR1 SGHDT and CDR2 YYEEEE. The CDR3 contains 15 residues. Written as DNA, the CDR3 is TGTGCCAGCAGCCGGGCCGGGACAGGGGTCTACGAGCAGTACTTC. Protein sequence: CASSRAGTGVYEQYF. The full variable domain, with the rest looked up from reference TRBV5-6 and TRBJ2-7, is DAGVTQSPTHLIKTRGQQVTLRCSPKSGHDTVSWYQQALGQGPQFIFQYYEEEERQRGNFPDRFSGHQFPNYSSELNVNALLLGDSALYLCASSRAGTGVYEQYFGPGTRLTVT.

The genes are TRBV7-2 and TRBJ1-1; the D gene is possibly TRBD1 (5 bases). The germline V gene encodes CDR1 SGHTA and CDR2 FQGNSA. Between the trimmed V and J ends, which lost 0 bases and 6 bases, there was a span of 14 bases. The CDR3 length is 15 residues. The CDR3 region is CASSLARHWDPEAFF. The DNA of the CDR3 is TGTGCCAGCAGCTTAGCTAGACACTGGGACCCTGAAGCTTTCTTT.

J is TRBJ2-3 and V is TRBV6-1; D may be TRBD2 (6 bases). CDR1 MNHNS and CDR2 SASEGT come from the germline V gene. The length of the CDR3 is 14 residues. V lost 7 bases, J lost 8 bases, and 19 bases lay in between. Here the CDR3 reads CASTRRDSGFTQYF. Here the CDR3 DNA reads TGTGCCAGCACCCGGCGGGACTCCGGCTTTACGCAGTATTTT.

V usage is TRBV5-1 and J usage is TRBJ2-5; the D is unclear. V lost 4 bases and J 5 bases, leaving 12 bases between the germline ends. In germline, CDR1 is SGHRS, CDR2 YFSETQ. CDR3 length: 13 amino acids. The CDR3 DNA reads as TGCGCCAGCAGCCCGGAACCGATGGAGACCCAGTACTTC. Translated: CASSPEPMETQYF.

The V gene is TRBV14, the J gene TRBJ2-2; D call uncertain. V was cut by 6 bases and J by 1 base, with 3 bases left in between. Germline V CDR1 and CDR2: SGHDN, FVKESK. This CDR3 contains 12 residues. The CDR3 spells CASRVNTGELFF. CDR3 bases: TGTGCCAGCAGGGTGAACACCGGGGAGCTGTTTTTT.

J is TRBJ2-7 and V is TRBV5-1; no reliable D call. Germline V CDR1 and CDR2: SGHRS, YFSETQ. The ends were cut back, 2 bases at V and 5 bases at J, with 17 bases in the middle. The CDR3 runs to 15 residues. CDR3 sequence: CASSFSGMALNEQYF. As DNA, the CDR3 is TGCGCCAGCAGCTTCTCTGGGATGGCGTTGAACGAGCAGTACTTC.

This chain uses TRBV7-2 with TRBJ1-5; D not resolved. Germline lookup yields CDR1 SGHTA and CDR2 FQGNSA. Trimming shortened V by 5 bases and J by 8 bases, and 16 bases separated the two germline ends. There are 14 residues in the CDR3. DNA for the CDR3: TGTGCCAGCAGCCCCGACATTCTTGTTGAGCCCCAGCATTTT. Its translation: CASSPDILVEPQHF.

V and J are TRBV4-1 and TRBJ1-2; TRBD1 might be the D (5 bases). V was cut by 1 base and J by 3 bases, with 12 bases left in between. The CDR3 covers 15 residues. The germline V gene has CDR1 MGHRA and CDR2 YSYEKL. This CDR3 is CASSQGISRDYGYTF. CDR3 coding DNA: TGCGCCAGCAGCCAAGGAATCTCCAGGGACTATGGCTACACCTTC.

This clone was seen a single time. The chain couples TRBV14 to TRBJ1-5; D unresolved. The CDR3 totals 14 residues. Looked up from germline, CDR1 is SGHDN and CDR2 is FVKESK. V gave up 1 base and J gave up 2 bases, with 6 bases separating them. The CDR3 DNA reads TGTGCCAGCAGCCAAGGGCCGGGCAATCAGCCCCAGCATTTT. Its translation: CASSQGPGNQPQHF. Drawing the rest from reference TRBV14 and TRBJ1-5, the complete variable domain is EAGVTQFPSHSVIEKGQTVTLRCDPISGHDNLYWYRRVMGKEIKFLLHFVKESKQDESGMPNNRFLAERTGGTYSTLKVQPAELEDSGVYFCASSQGPGNQPQHFGDGTRLSIL.

This chain links TRBV10-3 with TRBJ2-1, with a possible D match to TRBD1 (6 bases). V dropped 3 bases and J dropped 6 bases, with 12 bases sitting between them. The CDR3 sequence is 14 residues long. CDR1 ENHRY and CDR2 SYGVKD come from the germline V gene. In DNA form, the CDR3 reads TGTGCCATCAGTGACACCGACAGGCCCAATGAGCAGTTCTTC. This encodes CAISDTDRPNEQFF.